What follows are 31 T cell receptor beta chains derived from one specimen sequenced in a study of blood T cell repertoires in COVID-19. Sequencing was performed with immunoSEQ multiplex PCR; in TCRdb, only in-frame clones are kept and a portion is missing. The data hold about 320,000 clones, with 75% to 90% observed a single time. Sequencing was done on a sample of PBMCs or T cells enriched from blood (not recorded which). The source of these receptors is a man between 60 and 70 years old who had recovered from COVID-19.

The chain is built from TRBV2 and TRBJ2-7; 8 bases line up with TRBD2. Trimming cost V 6 bases and J 5 bases; bases outside gene matches: 9. The length of the CDR3 is 14 residues. Germline CDR1 is SNHLY and CDR2 is FYNNEI. The CDR3 region has the DNA TGTGCCAGCAGCCGTAGCGGGATCCCCCACGAGCAGTACTTC. The encoded protein is CASSRSGIPHEQYF.

The CDR3 loop reads CASSYARVAGGSYEQYF. The DNA of the CDR3 is TGTGCCAGCAGTTACGCGCGGGTAGCGGGAGGTTCCTACGAGCAGTACTTC. The chain carries TRBV6-2 or TRBV6-3 and TRBJ2-7, with TRBD2 matching over 10 bases. This CDR3 has 17 amino acids. Germline loops: CDR1 MNHEY, CDR2 SVGEGT. V shed 2 bases, J shed 1 base, and the junction held 8 bases outside the gene matches.

This clone was seen only once. The CDR3 DNA reads TGTGCCAGCAGCTCCTACCTAGCGGACCAAGAGACCCAGTACTTC. Its translation: CASSSYLADQETQYF. The chain employs TRBV7-9 and TRBJ2-5; 7 nucleotides line up with TRBD2. The CDR3 contains 15 residues. With 4 bases clipped from V and 0 bases from J, the junction kept 5 bases outside the gene matches. CDR1 is SEHNR, CDR2 FQNEAQ, per germline (reference sequence). Full variable domain (missing parts from reference TRBV7-9 and TRBJ2-5): DTGVSQNPRHKITKRGQNVTFRCDPISEHNRLYWYRQTLGQGPEFLTYFQNEAQLEKSRLLSDRFSAERPKGSFSTLEIQRTEQGDSAMYLCASSSYLADQETQYFGPGTRLLVL.

The V and J genes are TRBV5-1 and TRBJ1-2; TRBD1 agrees at 7 bases. Germline trimming cut 1 base from V and 2 bases from J; bases unmatched to any gene: 14. The CDR3 covers 18 residues. From germline, CDR1 is SGHRS and CDR2 YFSETQ. CDR3 sequence: CASSLRLIETGKNYGYTF. The CDR3, as DNA: TGCGCCAGCAGCTTGCGTCTGATAGAGACAGGGAAGAACTATGGCTACACCTTC.

This chain uses TRBV30 with TRBJ2-1; the D gene is possibly TRBD1 (6 bases). Between the trimmed V and J ends, which lost 5 bases and 0 bases, there was a span of 11 bases. The CDR3 is 14 residues long. The germline V gene encodes CDR1 GTSNPN and CDR2 SVGIG (reference sequence). DNA for the CDR3: TGTGCCTGGCAGACACAGGGCTCCTACAATGAGCAGTTCTTC. Encoded protein: CAWQTQGSYNEQFF.

The table lists this clone with a count of one. The chain links TRBV28 to TRBJ1-6; TRBD1 is a possible D gene (6 bases). The CDR3 consists of 15 residues. The germline V and J ends were trimmed by 7 bases and 0 bases, with 10 bases remaining between them. Germline loops: CDR1 MDHEN, CDR2 SYDVKM. CDR3 nucleotide sequence: TGTGCCAGCACCCCAGGGGCCTCCTATAATTCACCCCTCCACTTT. It is translated as CASTPGASYNSPLHF.

The chain couples TRBV29-1 to TRBJ2-1; the match to TRBD1 covers 9 bases. The trim removed 4 bases at V and 2 bases at J, leaving 3 bases unmatched. The CDR3 length is 14 residues. Germline values: CDR1 SQVTM, CDR2 ANQGSEA. The CDR3 loop is CSVVRDRAYNEQFF. DNA of the CDR3: TGCAGCGTTGTTCGGGACAGGGCCTACAATGAGCAGTTCTTC.

The rearrangement links TRBV4-2 to TRBJ2-2, with TRBD2 matching over 7 bases. Germline V gene data show CDR1 as LGHNA and CDR2 as YNFKEQ. With V trimmed by 4 bases and J by 7 bases, 15 bases remained unmatched. CDR3 length: 17 amino acids. The CDR3 is CASSPLHGTGEGGELFF. CDR3 coding DNA: TGTGCCAGCAGCCCCCTACACGGAACCGGGGAGGGCGGGGAGCTGTTTTTT.

V and J are TRBV3-1 (or the pseudogene TRBV3-2) and TRBJ1-3; 10 bases agree with TRBD1. V was clipped by 7 bases and J by 8 bases; unmatched bases: 14. The CDR3 sequence is 16 residues long. CDR1 is LGHDT and CDR2 is YNNKEL in the germline V gene (reference sequence). The CDR3 DNA reads as TGTGCCAGCATGGGACAGGGGTTGTACGCCTCTGACACCATATATTTT. Its translation is CASMGQGLYASDTIYF.

The chain combines TRBV7-8 with TRBJ2-7; 11 bases fit TRBD2. CDR3 length equals 15 residues. Germline V CDR1 and CDR2: SGHVS, FQNEAQ. Trimming cost V 3 bases and J 2 bases; bases outside gene matches: 3. The DNA for the CDR3 is TGTGCCAGCAGCTTCGGGACTAGCGGAACCTACGAGCAGTACTTC. Protein: CASSFGTSGTYEQYF. The whole variable domain, filled in from reference TRBV7-8 and TRBJ2-7, reads GAGVSQSPRYKVAKRGQDVALRCDPISGHVSLFWYQQALGQGPEFLTYFQNEAQLDKSGLPSDRFFAERPEGSVSTLKIQRTQQEDSAVYLCASSFGTSGTYEQYFGPGTRLTVT.

V is TRBV5-1 and J is TRBJ2-7, with TRBD2 as a possible D gene (5 bases). The CDR3 loop spans 16 amino acids. The V and J ends lost 4 bases and 3 bases respectively, with 20 bases between them. Germline V gene data show CDR1 as SGHRS and CDR2 as YFSETQ. CDR3 nucleotide sequence: TGCGCCAGCAGCCCGAACTGGGTGGGAGTAGGCTACGAGCAGTACTTC. Encoded protein: CASSPNWVGVGYEQYF. Full variable domain (outside the CDR3, taken from reference TRBV5-1 and TRBJ2-7): KAGVTQTPRYLIKTRGQQVTLSCSPISGHRSVSWYQQTPGQGLQFLFEYFSETQRNKGNFPGRFSGRQFSNSRSEMNVSTLELGDSALYLCASSPNWVGVGYEQYFGPGTRLTVT.

V is TRBV20-1 and J is TRBJ1-2; D gene uncertain. Germline CDR1 and CDR2: DFQATT and SNEGSKA (reference sequence). The V gene lost 3 bases and the J gene lost 1 base, with 9 bases spanning the gap. The CDR3 loop spans 13 amino acids. The CDR3 nucleotides are TGCAGTGCTAGTATTGGCGGTAACTATGGCTACACCTTC. It codes for CSASIGGNYGYTF.

V gene TRBV6-5 combines with J gene TRBJ1-1, with TRBD1 matching over 8 bases. The J segment lost 5 bases and the V segment lost 6 bases, leaving 5 bases of the junction unmatched. Germline V gene data show CDR1 as MNHEY and CDR2 as SVGAGI. This CDR3 comprises 13 residues. The CDR3 DNA is TGTGCCAGCAGAGGGACAGGATTGACTGAAGCTTTCTTT. Amino acids: CASRGTGLTEAFF.

The chain is built from TRBV19 and TRBJ1-6; D may be TRBD1 (5 bases). Germline V CDR1 and CDR2: LNHDA, SQIVND (reference sequence). Deletions cut 6 bases from V and 8 bases from J, with 14 bases between. The CDR3 consists of 14 residues. Here the CDR3 DNA reads TGTGCCAGTAGGATATCTGGGGGGGATTCACCCCTCCACTTT. This sequence encodes CASRISGGDSPLHF. The variable domain in full, completed from reference TRBV19 and TRBJ1-6, reads DGGITQSPKYLFRKEGQNVTLSCEQNLNHDAMYWYRQDPGQGLRLIYYSQIVNDFQKGDIAEGYSVSREKKESFPLTVTSAQKNPTAFYLCASRISGGDSPLHFGNGTRLTVT.

The gene calls are TRBV24-1 and TRBJ2-3, with D perhaps TRBD2 (6 bases). The germline gives CDR1 KGHDR, CDR2 SFDVKD. Between the trimmed V and J ends, which lost 4 bases and 4 bases, there was a span of 20 bases. This CDR3 spans 17 amino acids. CDR3 amino acids: CATSDHPGSPSSDTQYF. In DNA form, the CDR3 reads TGTGCCACCAGTGACCATCCCGGGAGCCCGTCCTCAGATACGCAGTATTTT.

The V and J genes are TRBV27 and TRBJ2-6; 7 nucleotides match TRBD1. J lost 0 bases, V lost 5 bases, and 19 bases had no gene match. Per the germline V gene, CDR1 is MNHEY and CDR2 is SMNVEV (reference sequence). The CDR3 extends over 21 amino acids. The chain's CDR3 is CASSPPNPTGLLNSGANVLTF. The CDR3 DNA follows: TGTGCCAGCAGTCCCCCAAACCCGACAGGGCTGCTTAACTCTGGGGCCAACGTCCTGACTTTC.

The chain carries TRBV28 and TRBJ2-2; a weak D match, TRBD1 (6 bases). V lost 3 bases and J lost 0, with 8 bases in between. CDR3 length: 15 residues. The germline V gene has CDR1 MDHEN and CDR2 SYDVKM. DNA of the CDR3: TGTGCCAGCAGTTTGACAGGCGCGAACACCGGGGAGCTGTTTTTT. This codes for CASSLTGANTGELFF.

The chain joins TRBV11-2 to TRBJ2-1; 12 bases are shared with TRBD2. J lost 9 bases, V lost 7 bases, and 10 bases had no gene match. Germline V gene sequence: CDR1 SGHAT, CDR2 FQNNGV. The length of the CDR3 is 15 residues. Here the CDR3 reads CASTSLAGGHSEQFF. Here the CDR3 DNA reads TGTGCCAGCACCTCACTAGCGGGAGGTCACAGTGAGCAGTTCTTC.

The rearrangement links TRBV5-1 to TRBJ2-7, with D perhaps TRBD2 (6 bases). Looked up from germline, CDR1 is SGHRS and CDR2 is YFSETQ. V gave up 4 bases and J gave up 2 bases, with 16 bases separating them. The length of the CDR3 is 15 residues. This CDR3 reads CASSGGRDKPYEQYF. In DNA, the CDR3 is TGCGCCAGCAGCGGAGGGCGGGATAAACCCTACGAGCAGTACTTC.

The genes are TRBV11-1 and TRBJ1-3; 10 nucleotides line up with TRBD1. Germline CDR1 reads SGHAT; CDR2 reads FQDESV (reference sequence). This CDR3 is 16 amino acids long. V was clipped by 7 bases and J by 4 bases; unmatched bases: 10. The CDR3 bases are TGTGCCAGCACCAACCGGGACAGGGGTCCCGGAAACACCATATATTTT. It codes for CASTNRDRGPGNTIYF.

This chain uses TRBV25-1 with TRBJ2-1, with 7 bases identical to TRBD2. The V and J ends lost 5 bases and 7 bases, in that order; junction bases with no gene match: 14. CDR3 length equals 16 residues. The germline CDR1 and CDR2 sequences are MGHDK and SYGVNS. In DNA, the CDR3 is TGTGCCAGCAGTTTAATTGGGGCGGGAGTTTGGAATGAGCAGTTCTTC. This gives the protein CASSLIGAGVWNEQFF.

The rearrangement uses TRBV6-5 and TRBJ2-2; TRBD1 might be the D (5 bases). Trimming stripped 2 bases from V and 1 base from J, with 11 bases between. Germline loops: CDR1 MNHEY, CDR2 SVGAGI. This CDR3 contains 16 residues. CDR3 sequence (DNA): TGTGCCAGCAGTTACCAGGGTCTGGGGAACACCGGGGAGCTGTTTTTT. Residues: CASSYQGLGNTGELFF.

This chain links TRBV18 with TRBJ2-2; 7 positions match TRBD2. The CDR3 runs to 16 residues. V lost 5 bases, J lost 2 bases, and 8 bases stayed unmatched. The V gene's germline CDR1 is KGHSH and CDR2 LQKENI. The CDR3 reads CASSARLAVNTGELFF. CDR3 bases: TGTGCCAGCTCAGCGCGCCTAGCGGTAAACACCGGGGAGCTGTTTTTT. The variable domain in full, completed from reference TRBV18 and TRBJ2-2, reads NAGVMQNPRHLVRRRGQEARLRCSPMKGHSHVYWYRQLPEEGLKFMVYLQKENIIDESGMPKERFSAEFPKEGPSILRIQQVVRGDSAAYFCASSARLAVNTGELFFGEGSRLTVL.

The J gene is TRBJ2-2, the V gene TRBV5-1; D uncertain. The ends were cut back, 6 bases at V and 4 bases at J, with 16 bases in the middle. Germline V gene sequence: CDR1 SGHRS, CDR2 YFSETQ. This CDR3 comprises 15 residues. This CDR3 is CASILGSPGTGELFF. The CDR3 DNA is TGCGCCAGCATCCTGGGCTCCCCCGGCACCGGGGAGCTGTTTTTT.

This chain uses TRBV3-1 (or the pseudogene TRBV3-2) with TRBJ1-1, with TRBD1 matching over 8 bases. V shed 4 bases and J 1 base; nucleotides not matched to a gene: 5. The CDR3 is made up of 15 amino acids. Germline V lookup: CDR1 LGHDT, CDR2 YNNKEL (reference sequence). CDR3 DNA sequence: TGTGCCAGCAGCCCTTATGGGACAGGGAACACTGAAGCTTTCTTT. Translating gives CASSPYGTGNTEAFF.

V usage is TRBV11-2 and J usage is TRBJ2-7; TRBD1 is a possible D gene (6 bases). Germline V gene data show CDR1 as SGHAT and CDR2 as FQNNGV. V gave up 8 bases and J gave up 12 bases, with 17 bases separating them. This CDR3 comprises 11 residues. CDR3 sequence reads: CASGQGFTVYF. CDR3 nucleotide sequence: TGTGCCAGCGGGCAGGGGTTTACTGTGTACTTC. Full variable domain (outside the CDR3, taken from reference TRBV11-2 and TRBJ2-7): EAGVAQSPRYKIIEKRQSVAFWCNPISGHATLYWYQQILGQGPKLLIQFQNNGVVDDSQLPKDRFSAERLKGVDSTLKIQPAKLEDSAVYLCASGQGFTVYFGPGTRLTVT.

This clone turned up a few times. The CDR3 DNA reads TGCGCCAGCAGTTACGGACTAGCGGGCTTCCAAGAGACCCAGTACTTC. Protein product: CASSYGLAGFQETQYF. The chain links TRBV5-1 to TRBJ2-5, with 11 bases fitting TRBD2. CDR3 size: 16 residues. Germline loops: CDR1 SGHRS, CDR2 YFSETQ. V shed 5 bases, J shed 1 base, and the junction held 7 bases outside the gene matches.

The V and J genes are TRBV5-5 and TRBJ2-6; unclear D gene. V gave up 0 bases and J gave up 1 base, with 8 bases separating them. The CDR3 sequence is 16 residues long. Germline values: CDR1 SGHKS, CDR2 YYEKEE (reference sequence). The CDR3 here is CASSLASGSGANVLTF. The CDR3 bases are TGTGCCAGCAGCTTGGCCTCGGGTTCTGGGGCCAACGTCCTGACTTTC.

The rearrangement joins TRBV7-2 to TRBJ2-7, with 9 bases lining up with TRBD2. Per germline, CDR1 SGHTA and CDR2 FQGNSA. Trimming took 5 bases from V and 6 from J; bases not matched to a gene: 17. This CDR3 contains 17 residues. CDR3 coding DNA: TGTGCCAGCAGCCGCACTTTGCGGGAGGGCGGAGGAGGCGAGCAGTACTTC. Its translation is CASSRTLREGGGGEQYF.

This chain uses TRBV5-1 with TRBJ2-7, with TRBD1 matching over 8 bases. The CDR3 covers 17 residues. Germline loops: CDR1 SGHRS, CDR2 YFSETQ. V shed 3 bases and J 2 bases; nucleotides not matched to a gene: 13. This CDR3 reads CASSSGQGRRSPYEQYF. CDR3 sequence (DNA): TGCGCCAGCAGCTCAGGACAGGGAAGGCGGTCCCCCTACGAGCAGTACTTC.

The V gene is TRBV15, the J gene TRBJ1-6; D perhaps matches TRBD1 (5 bases). The V and J ends lost 0 bases and 7 bases respectively, with 13 bases between them. CDR1 is LNHNV and CDR2 is YYDKDF in the germline V gene (reference sequence). This CDR3 spans 16 amino acids. This CDR3 is CATSREVARANSPLHF. CDR3 nucleotides: TGTGCCACCAGCAGAGAAGTGGCCAGGGCGAATTCACCCCTCCACTTT.